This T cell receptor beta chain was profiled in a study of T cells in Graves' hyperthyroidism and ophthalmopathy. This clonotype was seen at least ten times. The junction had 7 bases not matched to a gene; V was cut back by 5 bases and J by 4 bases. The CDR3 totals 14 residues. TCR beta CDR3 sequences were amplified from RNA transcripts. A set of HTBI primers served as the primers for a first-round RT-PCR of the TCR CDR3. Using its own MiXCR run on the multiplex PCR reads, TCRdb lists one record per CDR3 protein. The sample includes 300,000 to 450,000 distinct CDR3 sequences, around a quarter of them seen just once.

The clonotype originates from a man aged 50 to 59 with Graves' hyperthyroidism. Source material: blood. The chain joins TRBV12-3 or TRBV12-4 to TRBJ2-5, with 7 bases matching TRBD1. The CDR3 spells CASSPTGSGETQYF. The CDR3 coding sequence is TGTGCCAGCAGTCCGACAGGGAGTGGAGAGACCCAGTACTTC.